The 27 T cell receptor beta chains in this list originate from one sample, sequenced in a study of T cell repertoires in cytomegalovirus infection. What these receptors recognize is not known. One entry per CDR3 protein, called by TCRdb with MiXCR from the reads. Of tens of thousands of distinct CDR3 sequences listed, around 21% are singletons. Sample: PBMCs, sequenced either directly or after in vitro stimulation (not recorded which). These TCRs come from a human donor in good health (CMV status not recorded). Some clones in this sample may be carry-over from other donors' samples.

This clonotype was seen at least ten times. The V call is TRBV7-2, the J call TRBJ2-1; weak D call: TRBD1 (6 bases). V gave up 2 bases and J gave up 10 bases, with 24 bases separating them. This CDR3 region has 17 residues. CDR1 and CDR2 from the germline V gene are SGHTA and FQGNSA. Here the CDR3 DNA reads TGTGCCAGCAGCTTACTTCGTCGACAGGCCCAAATTGGGGAGCAGTTCTTC. It is translated as CASSLLRRQAQIGEQFF.

This clonotype was counted a few times. The CDR3 spells CASSSGQGIRGYTF. The CDR3 DNA is TGTGCCAGCAGCTCGGGACAGGGGATAAGAGGCTACACCTTC. This chain uses TRBV7-2 with TRBJ1-2, with 10 nucleotides matching TRBD1. This CDR3 is 14 amino acids long. Germline CDR1 reads SGHTA; CDR2 reads FQGNSA. V shed 4 bases and J 8 bases; nucleotides not matched to a gene: 7.

This clonotype came up once. The V call is TRBV20-1, the J call TRBJ1-1, with D unresolved. The CDR3 covers 14 residues. The V end lost 4 bases, the J end lost 3 bases, and 15 bases lay between the germline ends. Per germline, CDR1 DFQATT and CDR2 SNEGSKA (reference sequence). The CDR3 DNA reads TGCAGTGCTAAGAAGGGAGGGCCCGACACTGAAGCTTTCTTT. Its protein product is CSAKKGGPDTEAFF.

This clonotype appeared a few times. The chain employs TRBV6-6 and TRBJ2-1; 8 nucleotides line up with TRBD1. The J segment lost 7 bases and the V segment lost 0 bases, leaving 11 bases of the junction unmatched. This CDR3 has 17 amino acids. CDR1 MNHNY and CDR2 SVGAGI come from the germline V gene (reference sequence). CDR3 sequence (DNA): TGTGCCAGCAGTTACTCGAATGTTCGGACAGGGCGGAATGAGCAGTTCTTC. It codes for CASSYSNVRTGRNEQFF.

This clonotype was seen repeatedly, ten times or more. In DNA, the CDR3 is TGTGCCAGCAGCTTAGTGGTGGGACGGGAAGCTTTCTTT. Amino acids: CASSLVVGREAFF. The chain is built from TRBV7-2 and TRBJ1-1, with D possibly matching TRBD1 (5 bases). The V and J ends lost 1 base and 8 bases respectively, with 11 bases between them. Germline CDR1 SGHTA, CDR2 FQGNSA. The CDR3 extends over 13 amino acids.

This clonotype was detected only a few times. The chain carries TRBV7-8 and TRBJ2-7; D is undetermined. Germline V gene sequence: CDR1 SGHVS, CDR2 FQNEAQ. The CDR3 sequence is 13 residues long. V was clipped by 1 base and J by 4 bases, with 8 bases between them. The CDR3 reads CASSLGQIYEQYV. In DNA, the CDR3 is TGTGCCAGCAGCTTAGGGCAGATTTACGAGCAGTACGTC.

This clonotype was observed a handful of times. The CDR3 nucleotides read TGTGCCAGCAGCTTGGTGGCGAACACTGAAGCTTTCTTT. Protein: CASSLVANTEAFF. The rearrangement joins TRBV7-3 to TRBJ1-1; D call uncertain. Germline CDR1 is SGHTA and CDR2 is FQGTGA. V gave up 3 bases and J gave up 1 base, with 6 bases separating them. The CDR3 is 13 residues long.

This clonotype was observed a handful of times. The V call is TRBV18, the J call TRBJ1-2; D unresolved. Germline V lookup: CDR1 KGHSH, CDR2 LQKENI. Trimming cost V 2 bases and J 3 bases, with 7 bases left between them. The length of the CDR3 is 13 residues. The CDR3 loop reads CASSPNGYYGYTF. Here the CDR3 DNA reads TGTGCCAGCTCACCAAACGGCTACTATGGCTACACCTTC.

The rearrangement uses TRBV30 and TRBJ2-7; 7 bases agree with TRBD2. CDR1 is GTSNPN, CDR2 SVGIG, per germline (reference sequence). J was trimmed by 6 bases and V by 6 bases; bases with no gene match: 8. The CDR3 length is 12 residues. The CDR3 loop is CACGAGAAEQYF. The DNA of the CDR3 is TGTGCCTGTGGGGCGGGAGCGGCCGAGCAGTACTTC.

The chain is built from TRBV20-1 and TRBJ1-1; D possibly corresponds to TRBD1 (6 bases). The germline V and J ends were trimmed by 0 bases and 1 base, with 18 bases remaining between them. Germline CDR1 and CDR2: DFQATT and SNEGSKA (reference sequence). This CDR3 is 17 amino acids long. This chain's CDR3 is CSARDIQGPIRNTEAFF. The CDR3 bases are TGCAGTGCTAGAGATATTCAGGGGCCAATACGGAACACTGAAGCTTTCTTT.

V is TRBV5-6 and J is TRBJ2-2; 7 nucleotides match TRBD1. Germline V gene sequence: CDR1 SGHDT, CDR2 YYEEEE. The CDR3 loop spans 20 amino acids. The J segment lost 1 base and the V segment lost 3 bases, leaving 18 bases of the junction unmatched. The DNA for the CDR3 is TGTGCCAGCAGCTACACCACCGGGACAGCGGCCAAGAAGAACACCGGGGAGCTGTTTTTT. It translates to CASSYTTGTAAKKNTGELFF.

This clonotype was seen only a few times. The chain is built from TRBV19 and TRBJ2-1; TRBD1 or TRBD2 may be the D gene (5 bases each). CDR1 is LNHDA, CDR2 SQIVND, per germline (reference sequence). Trimming shortened V by 7 bases and J by 1 base, and 14 bases separated the two germline ends. The CDR3 is 15 residues long. CDR3 in amino acids: CASTRSGPSYNEQFF. The CDR3, as DNA: TGTGCCAGTACCCGTTCGGGGCCATCCTACAATGAGCAGTTCTTC.

As to this clonotype: The DNA is left out, because the CDR3 cannot be placed on it with certainty; the CDR3 is given as TCRdb lists it. The CDR3 loop is CISVPENQRVYEQYF. The chain carries TRBV7-5 and TRBJ2-7; the tabulated D call, TRBD2, remains unverified against the DNA. TRBV7-5 is deemed a pseudogene. The CDR3 region is 15 residues in length, termini included.

The chain combines TRBV23-1 with TRBJ2-3, with 9 bases matching TRBD1. TRBV23-1 falls under the ORF class, with uncertain function. J lost 0 bases, V lost 5 bases, and 9 bases had no gene match. This CDR3 comprises 17 residues. CDR3 protein: CASSTFRDRESTDTQYF. CDR3 in DNA: TGCGCCAGCAGTACCTTCCGGGACAGGGAGAGCACAGATACGCAGTATTTT.

The chain has TRBV19 and TRBJ1-5, with D tentatively TRBD1 (5 bases). Germline V CDR1 and CDR2: LNHDA, SQIVND (reference sequence). The germline V and J ends were trimmed by 7 bases and 2 bases, with 15 bases remaining between them. This CDR3 is built from 15 residues. CDR3 sequence (DNA): TGTGCCAGTAAAAATTCGCGAGGGGGCAATCAGCCCCAGCATTTT. The encoded protein is CASKNSRGGNQPQHF. The whole variable domain, filled in from reference TRBV19 and TRBJ1-5, reads DGGITQSPKYLFRKEGQNVTLSCEQNLNHDAMYWYRQDPGQGLRLIYYSQIVNDFQKGDIAEGYSVSREKKESFPLTVTSAQKNPTAFYLCASKNSRGGNQPQHFGDGTRLSIL.

This clonotype was recorded many times. In nucleotides, the CDR3 is TGTGCCAGCAGCTCTCGGGGGGGACTCACTTTCCCAGATACGCAGTATTTT. Its translation is CASSSRGGLTFPDTQYF. The rearrangement links TRBV7-2 to TRBJ2-3; 8 bases line up with TRBD2. Germline V gene lookup returns CDR1 SGHTA and CDR2 FQGNSA. V trimming: 4 bases; J trimming: 4 bases; junction bases outside the gene matches: 13. This CDR3 has 17 residues.

Of note for this clonotype: The junction departs from the called germline gene at one end, perhaps through a read error. The chain is built from TRBV24-1 and TRBJ2-7; TRBD1 aligns across 7 bases. Germline assignment: CDR1 KGHDR and CDR2 SFDVKD. The length of the CDR3 is 11 residues. The CDR3 DNA is TGTGCCACCAGTGATCAGGGGGTCGCCCACTTC. It translates to CATSDQGVAHF.

This clonotype was seen a handful of times. CDR3 sequence (DNA): TGTGCCAGCAGTGCCCACAGGGGCGAGGGAGCTTTCTTT. Its translation: CASSAHRGEGAFF. This rearrangement joins TRBV6-5 to TRBJ1-1, with 7 bases identical to TRBD1. The CDR3 length is 13 residues. The V and J ends lost 5 bases and 10 bases, in that order; junction bases with no gene match: 10. Germline assignment: CDR1 MNHEY and CDR2 SVGAGI.

This clonotype was found many times. The chain couples TRBV11-3 to TRBJ2-1; D unclear. This CDR3 has 13 amino acids. V was cut by 3 bases and J by 6 bases, with 9 bases left in between. Germline V CDR1 and CDR2: SGHNT, YENEEA. CDR3 protein: CASSFPWGNEQFF. The CDR3 DNA reads TGTGCCAGCAGCTTCCCCTGGGGCAATGAGCAGTTCTTC.

This clonotype was counted ten times or more. V and J are TRBV12-3 or TRBV12-4 and TRBJ1-1, with 8 nucleotides matching TRBD1. V trimming: 6 bases; J trimming: 7 bases; junction bases outside the gene matches: 7. CDR3 length: 13 amino acids. This CDR3 reads CASSFGQGIEAFF. For the CDR3, the DNA is TGTGCCAGCAGCTTTGGACAGGGCATTGAAGCTTTCTTT.

J is TRBJ1-2 and V is TRBV5-1; 10 bases fit TRBD1. Trimming cost V 4 bases and J 6 bases; bases outside gene matches: 3. The CDR3 has 13 residues. The germline V gene has CDR1 SGHRS and CDR2 YFSETQ. This CDR3 reads CASSQTGGNGYTF. The CDR3 region has the DNA TGCGCCAGCAGCCAGACAGGGGGCAATGGCTACACCTTC.

This clonotype was picked up a small number of times. The chain has TRBV7-6 and TRBJ2-2; unclear D gene. V was clipped by 1 base and J by 3 bases, with 9 bases between them. This CDR3 spans 15 amino acids. In germline, CDR1 is SGHVS, CDR2 FNYEAQ. The CDR3 coding sequence is TGTGCCAGCAGCTTAGTCGCGAAGGACACCGGGGAGCTGTTTTTT. Its translation is CASSLVAKDTGELFF.

This clonotype occurred a few times. The chain couples TRBV12-3 or TRBV12-4 to TRBJ2-1; 9 bases match TRBD2. V was pared by 3 bases and J by 9 bases, with 9 bases of the junction left unmatched. The CDR3 has 15 residues. In nucleotides, the CDR3 is TGTGCCAGCAGTTTCCTTCTAGCGGGACGGGGTGAGCAGTTCTTC. This translates into CASSFLLAGRGEQFF.

In this sample, this clonotype turned up many times. The chain carries TRBV7-2 and TRBJ2-3, with D perhaps TRBD1 or TRBD2 (5 bases each). V was shortened by 7 bases and J by 0 bases, with 14 bases between the two germline ends. CDR1 is SGHTA, CDR2 FQGNSA, per germline. The CDR3 has 15 residues. The CDR3 DNA follows: TGTGCCAGCATGATCGAGGGGTTCAGCACAGATACGCAGTATTTT. It codes for CASMIEGFSTDTQYF.

V is TRBV29-1 and J is TRBJ2-1; tentatively, D is TRBD2 (5 bases). Germline-derived CDR1 and CDR2 are SQVTM and ANQGSEA. This CDR3 is built from 15 residues. V was trimmed by 1 base and J by 0 bases, leaving 10 bases between them. The CDR3 DNA reads TGCAGCGTTGAAGTTTGGGAGAGCTCCTACAATGAGCAGTTCTTC. This sequence encodes CSVEVWESSYNEQFF.

J is TRBJ1-1 and V is TRBV5-6; the D gene is possibly TRBD1 (5 bases). The CDR3 is 16 residues long. Trimming removed 0 bases at V and 5 bases at J, with 17 bases between. Looked up from germline, CDR1 is SGHDT and CDR2 is YYEEEE. The CDR3 sequence is CASSLGGGGRVTEAFF. DNA of the CDR3: TGTGCCAGCAGCTTGGGAGGCGGGGGGAGAGTGACTGAAGCTTTCTTT. Using reference TRBV5-6 and TRBJ1-1 for the parts outside the CDR3, the full variable domain is DAGVTQSPTHLIKTRGQQVTLRCSPKSGHDTVSWYQQALGQGPQFIFQYYEEEERQRGNFPDRFSGHQFPNYSSELNVNALLLGDSALYLCASSLGGGGRVTEAFFGQGTRLTVV.

The chain combines TRBV28 with TRBJ2-7, with 7 bases fitting TRBD2. The CDR3 is 14 residues long. Germline CDR1 reads MDHEN; CDR2 reads SYDVKM. V lost 6 bases, J lost 3 bases, and 8 bases stayed unmatched. This CDR3 is CASSKSGGNYEQYV. The CDR3 DNA is TGTGCCAGCAGCAAATCGGGGGGAAACTACGAGCAGTACGTC.